A single sample gave rise to the 17 T cell receptor beta chains below, sequenced in a study of shared clonotypes between healthy human individuals. TCRdb's copy holds only in-frame clones and misses some; the assay was immunoSEQ multiplex PCR. The sample has some 2,500,000 clones; approximately 93% are singletons. Sequenced input: naive CD4+ T cells from PBMCs. This sample's subset: CD45RA+ positively selected. These receptors were collected from a man aged 18 to 29 in good health. Some clones in this sample may be carry-over from other donors' samples.

This clone is a singleton in its sample. The V call is TRBV11-2, the J call TRBJ1-6; D remains ambiguous. Germline CDR1 is SGHAT and CDR2 is FQNNGV. CDR3 size: 17 residues. Trimming removed 5 bases at V and 6 bases at J, with 20 bases between. The CDR3 is CASSRLVGEGGNSPLHF. In DNA, the CDR3 is TGTGCCAGCAGCCGCCTGGTGGGTGAGGGAGGTAATTCACCCCTCCACTTT.

About this clone itself: Within the sample, other DNA sequences also encode this same CDR3. The V call is TRBV5-1, the J call TRBJ1-1, with D possibly matching TRBD1 (6 bases). Germline V gene sequence: CDR1 SGHRS, CDR2 YFSETQ. This CDR3 is built from 15 residues. V was clipped by 4 bases and J by 1 base, with 14 bases between them. CDR3 loop: CASSRGQGGNTEAFF. As DNA, the CDR3 is TGCGCCAGCAGCCGGGGGCAAGGGGGGAACACTGAAGCTTTCTTT.

V usage is TRBV29-1 and J usage is TRBJ2-1; 11 positions agree with TRBD1. The CDR3 is 13 amino acids. Looked up from germline, CDR1 is SQVTM and CDR2 is ANQGSEA. The CDR3 sequence: CSFFGTGGNEQFF. The CDR3 DNA reads TGCAGTTTCTTCGGGACAGGGGGCAATGAGCAGTTCTTC.

The rearrangement uses TRBV4-1 and TRBJ1-4; TRBD1 matches at 7 bases. Germline trimming cut 4 bases from V and 0 bases from J; bases unmatched to any gene: 20. The germline V gene has CDR1 MGHRA and CDR2 YSYEKL. This CDR3 contains 21 residues. The CDR3 DNA follows: TGCGCCAGCAGCCCGACTCCCCTGTTAGGGACAGCACAAGCAACTAATGAAAAACTGTTTTTT. Encoded protein: CASSPTPLLGTAQATNEKLFF.

The gene calls are TRBV15 and TRBJ2-7; TRBD2 matches at 10 bases. CDR1 and CDR2 from the germline V gene are LNHNV and YYDKDF (reference sequence). V lost 0 bases, J lost 12 bases, and 23 bases stayed unmatched. The CDR3 is 19 residues long. In DNA, the CDR3 is TGTGCCACCAGCAGAGATGTAGGCCAGGCTAATAGCGGGAGGCTCGGTGTGTACTTC. Translating it yields CATSRDVGQANSGRLGVYF.

This sequence joins TRBV28 and TRBJ2-7; the D is unclear. The V end lost 6 bases, the J end lost 7 bases, and 16 bases lay between the germline ends. Germline V CDR1 and CDR2: MDHEN, SYDVKM. The CDR3 has 13 amino acids. The CDR3 sequence: CASRLPHTGEQYF. DNA for the CDR3: TGTGCCAGCAGGTTGCCTCACACGGGTGAGCAGTACTTC.

This chain connects TRBV7-9 to TRBJ1-4, with 9 bases identical to TRBD1. V shed 6 bases and J 8 bases; nucleotides not matched to a gene: 10. Germline V gene data show CDR1 as SEHNR and CDR2 as FQNEAQ (reference sequence). This CDR3 is 15 amino acids long. The CDR3 DNA reads TGTGCCAGCAGGCGAACAGGGGGCCCCTTCGAAAAACTGTTTTTT. Amino acid sequence: CASRRTGGPFEKLFF.

This chain joins TRBV10-3 and TRBJ2-3, with 10 positions matching TRBD2. The CDR3 extends over 18 amino acids. Germline assignment: CDR1 ENHRY and CDR2 SYGVKD. After removal of 3 bases from V and 2 bases from J, the junction contained 11 bases not matched to a gene. CDR3 sequence reads: CAISDVWTSGDPTDTQYF. As DNA, the CDR3 is TGTGCCATCAGTGATGTTTGGACTAGCGGAGACCCCACAGATACGCAGTATTTT.

The chain uses TRBV28 and TRBJ2-7; 8 bases agree with TRBD1. The V and J ends lost 5 bases and 4 bases, in that order; junction bases with no gene match: 7. This CDR3 is 14 amino acids long. CDR1 and CDR2 from the germline V gene are MDHEN and SYDVKM. In DNA form, the CDR3 reads TGTGCCAGCAGTATACAGGGGGTAAGATACGAGCAGTACTTC. It encodes CASSIQGVRYEQYF.

The rearrangement uses TRBV2 and TRBJ1-5; D ambiguous. Germline V lookup: CDR1 SNHLY, CDR2 FYNNEI. CDR3 length: 15 residues. V lost 3 bases to trimming and J lost 2 bases, with 11 bases between them. This chain's CDR3 is CASSEASGRNQPQHF. As DNA, the CDR3 is TGTGCCAGCAGTGAGGCGTCAGGCCGCAATCAGCCCCAGCATTTT. The whole variable domain, remainder taken from reference TRBV2 and TRBJ1-5, is EPEVTQTPSHQVTQMGQEVILRCVPISNHLYFYWYRQILGQKVEFLVSFYNNEISEKSEIFDDQFSVERPDGSNFTLKIRSTKLEDSAMYFCASSEASGRNQPQHFGDGTRLSIL.

The V and J genes are TRBV14 and TRBJ1-1; no clear D gene. V was trimmed by 1 base and J by 4 bases, leaving 16 bases between them. There are 16 residues in the CDR3. The germline gives CDR1 SGHDN, CDR2 FVKESK. The CDR3 DNA follows: TGTGCCAGCAGCCAAGTCGCGGGTGGCCTGACCACTGAAGCTTTCTTT. It is translated as CASSQVAGGLTTEAFF.

The chain recombines TRBV29-1 with TRBJ2-3, with 12 positions matching TRBD2. V dropped 4 bases and J dropped 4; count of bases not matched to a gene: 6. Germline loops: CDR1 SQVTM, CDR2 ANQGSEA. The CDR3 contains 15 residues. CDR3 nucleotides: TGCAGCGTTGGGAGACTAGCGGGAGCTCCAGATACGCAGTATTTT. Amino acids: CSVGRLAGAPDTQYF.

The V call is TRBV5-1, the J call TRBJ2-3, with 9 bases matching TRBD2. Trimming removed 4 bases from V and 0 bases from J; junction bases left unmatched: 6. The CDR3 is 16 residues long. Looked up from germline, CDR1 is SGHRS and CDR2 is YFSETQ. The CDR3 loop reads CASSEGLAASTDTQYF. DNA of the CDR3: TGCGCCAGCAGCGAGGGACTAGCAGCTAGCACAGATACGCAGTATTTT.

The chain employs TRBV19 and TRBJ2-5; 14 bases align to TRBD2. The CDR3 consists of 18 residues. The germline V gene has CDR1 LNHDA and CDR2 SQIVND (reference sequence). Trimming cost V 6 bases and J 2 bases; bases outside gene matches: 11. The CDR3 here is CASSTGLAGGTRQETQYF. CDR3 in DNA: TGTGCCAGTAGCACCGGACTAGCGGGAGGTACTAGGCAAGAGACCCAGTACTTC.

The table lists this clone with a count of one. The V gene is TRBV5-1, the J gene TRBJ1-1; D remains ambiguous. V gave up 3 bases and J gave up 6 bases, with 18 bases separating them. Germline loops: CDR1 SGHRS, CDR2 YFSETQ. This CDR3 comprises 15 residues. The CDR3 nucleotides read TGCGCCAGCAGCTCCCTTGTGCCGCGCGGGGCTGAAGCTTTCTTT. Residues: CASSSLVPRGAEAFF.

The rearrangement uses TRBV7-9 and TRBJ2-5, with 7 bases lining up with TRBD1. V lost 3 bases and J lost 2; bases outside the gene matches: 3. This CDR3 comprises 14 residues. The germline gives CDR1 SEHNR, CDR2 FQNEAQ (reference sequence). The CDR3 nucleotides are TGTGCCAGCAGCTTCTCAGGGGGTCAAGAGACCCAGTACTTC. Translated, it gives CASSFSGGQETQYF.

The chain combines TRBV5-8 with TRBJ2-7; D may be TRBD1 or TRBD2 (5 bases each). Per germline, CDR1 SGHTS and CDR2 YDEGEE. The CDR3 spans 15 residues. Trimming pared 2 bases from V and 5 bases from J, leaving 17 bases between. The CDR3 protein is CASSLLGEKSHEQYF. CDR3 coding DNA: TGTGCCAGCAGCTTATTGGGGGAGAAGAGCCACGAGCAGTACTTC.